The T cell receptor beta chain under discussion was sequenced for a study of CD8+ T cells in alopecia areata. Findings and limits, study-wide: Scalp and blood samples kept many expanded lesional clones throughout tofacitinib. Lesional scalp exceeded normal scalp in clonality, especially in alopecia totalis/universalis.

Treatment: oral pan-JAK inhibitor, 5-10 mg twice daily. From alopecia areata patients, lesional scalp punch biopsies and peripheral blood were collected. Isolation of CD4+ and CD8+ T cells from PBMCs was achieved by sorting. The sample holds one count of this clone. Its antigen is unknown. Following RNA extraction, reverse transcription yielded cDNA that acted as the sequencing template. Generated by immunoSEQ multiplex PCR, the TCRdb table keeps only in-frame clones and is missing some. The repertoire has some 150,000 clones, 85% to 90% of them found once; the top ten carry roughly 13%. The CDR3 covers 12 residues. From germline, CDR1 is MNHEY and CDR2 SMNVEV (reference sequence). V was trimmed by 6 bases and J by 6 bases, leaving 8 bases between them.

The sequences come from CD8+ T cells sorted from blood, collected at week 4, from a patient treated with tofacitinib. The chain links TRBV27 to TRBJ2-2; possible D gene TRBD2, 6 bases. The TCR originated in a human donor with alopecia areata. CDR3 nucleotides: TGTGCCAGCAGGGAGGGGCCCGGGGAGCTGTTTTTT. This translates into CASREGPGELFF.